This entry describes one T cell receptor beta chain. This entry belongs to a study of blood T cell repertoires in COVID-19. Across the study: Collection of acute and convalescent COVID-19 samples took place in the United States, Italy and Spain. PBMCs, B-cell-depleted T cells, or T cells provided the cDNA or gDNA that made up the material.

Source study methods: The assay estimated nucleated cells by amplifying reference gene primers. Clones were sequenced by immunoSEQ multiplex PCR, and TCRdb holds only the in-frame ones, with some missing. V, J and clone size are taken as reported in that table, and D and trimming were inferred from the DNA itself. The sample records 90,000 to 120,000 clones, about four fifths being singletons. The CDR3 is 19 amino acids. J was trimmed by 0 bases and V by 0 bases; bases with no gene match: 14. Per the germline V gene, CDR1 is GTSNPN and CDR2 is SVGIG (reference sequence). This clonotype originated in a woman older than 75 with active or convalescent COVID-19. This chain joins TRBV30 and TRBJ1-5; 7 bases map to TRBD1. Material: peripheral blood. CDR3: CAWSVEGGEAIVSNQPQHF. The CDR3 DNA follows: TGTGCCTGGAGTGTAGAAGGGGGCGAGGCAATCGTTAGCAATCAGCCCCAGCATTTT. Supplemented by reference TRBV30 and TRBJ1-5, the full variable domain reads SQTIHQWPATLVQPVGSPLSLECTVEGTSNPNLYWYRQAAGRGLQLLFYSVGIGQISSEVPQNLSASRPQDRQFILSSKKLLLSDSGFYLCAWSVEGGEAIVSNQPQHFGDGTRLSIL.